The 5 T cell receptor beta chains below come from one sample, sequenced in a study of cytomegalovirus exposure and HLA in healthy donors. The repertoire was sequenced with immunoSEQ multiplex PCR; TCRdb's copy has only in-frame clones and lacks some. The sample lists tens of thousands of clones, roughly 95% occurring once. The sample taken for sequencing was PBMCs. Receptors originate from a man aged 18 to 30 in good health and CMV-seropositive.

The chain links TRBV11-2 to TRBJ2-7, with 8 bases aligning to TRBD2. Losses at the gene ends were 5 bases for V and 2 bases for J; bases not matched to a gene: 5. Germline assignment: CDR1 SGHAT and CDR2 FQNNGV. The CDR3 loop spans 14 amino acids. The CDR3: CASSERGTAYEQYF. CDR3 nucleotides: TGTGCCAGCAGCGAGCGGGGGACCGCCTACGAGCAGTACTTC.

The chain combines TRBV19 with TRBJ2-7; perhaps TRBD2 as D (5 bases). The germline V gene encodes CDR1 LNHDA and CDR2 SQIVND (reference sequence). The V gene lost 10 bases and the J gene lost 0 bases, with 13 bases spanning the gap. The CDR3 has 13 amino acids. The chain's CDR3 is CATLGGPSYEQYF. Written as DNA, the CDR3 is TGTGCCACCTTGGGCGGGCCCTCCTACGAGCAGTACTTC.

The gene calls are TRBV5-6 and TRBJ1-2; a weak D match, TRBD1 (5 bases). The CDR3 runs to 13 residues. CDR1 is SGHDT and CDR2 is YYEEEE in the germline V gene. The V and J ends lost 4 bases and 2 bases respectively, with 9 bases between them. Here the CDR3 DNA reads TGTGCCAGCAGCAAGGACATGAACTATGGCTACACCTTC. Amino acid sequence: CASSKDMNYGYTF.

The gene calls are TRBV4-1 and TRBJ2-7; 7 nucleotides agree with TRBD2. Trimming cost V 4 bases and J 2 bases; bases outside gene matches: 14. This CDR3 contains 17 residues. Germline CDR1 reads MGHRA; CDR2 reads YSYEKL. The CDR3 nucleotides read TGCGCCAGCAGCCCAGGTCCGCCGGGACTACTAACCTACGAGCAGTACTTC. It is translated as CASSPGPPGLLTYEQYF.

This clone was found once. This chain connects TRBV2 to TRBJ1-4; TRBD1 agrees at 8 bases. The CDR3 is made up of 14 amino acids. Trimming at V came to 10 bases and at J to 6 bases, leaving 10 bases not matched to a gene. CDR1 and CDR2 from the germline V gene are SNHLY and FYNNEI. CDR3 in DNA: TGTGCCACCCTTCAAAACAGGGGGGATGAAAAACTGTTTTTT. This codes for CATLQNRGDEKLFF.